A single sample gave rise to the 24 T cell receptor beta chains below, sequenced in a study of cytomegalovirus exposure and HLA in healthy donors. Clones were read by immunoSEQ multiplex PCR, and TCRdb kept only the in-frame ones, dropping some. Seen here are about 110,000 clones, about 88% observed once, and the top ten hold about 1.8%. Sequences were obtained from PBMCs. All receptors derive from a woman aged 18-35 years in good health and CMV-seropositive.

This clone has a single count. V usage is TRBV6-1 and J usage is TRBJ1-3; D ambiguous. Trimming cost V 11 bases and J 5 bases, with 16 bases left between them. The CDR3 sequence is 13 residues long. Germline loops: CDR1 MNHNS, CDR2 SASEGT. The CDR3 loop is CAGTVGGRNTIYF. The DNA for the CDR3 is TGTGCCGGAACAGTGGGAGGGAGAAACACCATATATTTT.

V gene TRBV4-1 combines with J gene TRBJ2-3, with 7 bases that match TRBD1. V dropped 1 base and J dropped 0; count of bases not matched to a gene: 7. Germline V gives CDR1 MGHRA, CDR2 YSYEKL. This CDR3 region has 17 residues. CDR3 residues: CASSQAIRGPSTDTQYF. CDR3 sequence (DNA): TGCGCCAGCAGCCAAGCAATTAGGGGGCCTAGCACAGATACGCAGTATTTT.

V and J are TRBV2 and TRBJ1-6; D uncertain. The germline CDR1 and CDR2 sequences are SNHLY and FYNNEI. The V end lost 3 bases, the J end lost 7 bases, and 7 bases lay between the germline ends. The CDR3 has 13 amino acids. The CDR3 DNA reads TGTGCCAGCAGTGAGGCCGAAAATTCACCCCTCCACTTT. Translated, it gives CASSEAENSPLHF.

J is TRBJ2-7 and V is TRBV5-8, with 8 bases aligning to TRBD1. CDR1 is SGHTS, CDR2 YDEGEE, per germline. After removal of 0 bases from V and 7 bases from J, the junction contained 6 bases not matched to a gene. This CDR3 is 14 amino acids long. Written as DNA, the CDR3 is TGTGCCAGCAGCTTGGGGCAGGGGGCCGAAGAGCAGTACGTC. It translates to CASSLGQGAEEQYV.

The rearrangement uses TRBV18 and TRBJ1-6, with D possibly being TRBD1 (5 bases). CDR3 length: 16 residues. Trimming removed 1 base from V and 5 bases from J, with 12 bases in between. Germline CDR1 KGHSH, CDR2 LQKENI. Here the CDR3 DNA reads TGTGCCAGCTCACCACGATCTGGGGGGAATAATTCACCCCTCCACTTT. Translating gives CASSPRSGGNNSPLHF.

The chain is built from TRBV2 and TRBJ1-1; TRBD1 matches at 7 bases. Trimming at V came to 11 bases and at J to 1 base, leaving 4 bases not matched to a gene. Per the germline V gene, CDR1 is SNHLY and CDR2 is FYNNEI. This CDR3 has 12 residues. The CDR3 DNA follows: TGTGCCGGGACAGTATCGAACACTGAAGCTTTCTTT. Translated: CAGTVSNTEAFF. Supplemented by reference TRBV2 and TRBJ1-1, the full variable domain reads EPEVTQTPSHQVTQMGQEVILRCVPISNHLYFYWYRQILGQKVEFLVSFYNNEISEKSEIFDDQFSVERPDGSNFTLKIRSTKLEDSAMYFCAGTVSNTEAFFGQGTRLTVV.

This chain connects TRBV6-4 to TRBJ1-1; maybe TRBD1 (6 bases). In germline, CDR1 is MRHNA, CDR2 SNTAGT. The CDR3 has 13 amino acids. V gave up 3 bases and J gave up 5 bases, with 10 bases separating them. The CDR3 sequence: CASSEQGSTEAFF. The DNA of the CDR3 is TGTGCCAGCAGTGAGCAGGGGTCTACTGAAGCTTTCTTT.

The V and J genes are TRBV5-1 and TRBJ2-2; 10 bases map to TRBD1. This CDR3 comprises 16 residues. V shed 0 bases, J shed 5 bases, and the junction held 4 bases outside the gene matches. Germline V gene sequence: CDR1 SGHRS, CDR2 YFSETQ. The CDR3 reads CASSLEGQGITGELFF. In DNA, the CDR3 is TGCGCCAGCAGCTTGGAGGGACAGGGGATAACCGGGGAGCTGTTTTTT.

Turning to this clone: A clone one base away is much larger, so this may be a read error. For the CDR3, the DNA is TGTGCCAGCAACCAGGGACTAGAGGCCGGGGAGCTGTTTTTT. This encodes CASNQGLEAGELFF. V and J are TRBV4-2 and TRBJ2-2; 8 bases map to TRBD2. The germline CDR1 and CDR2 sequences are LGHNA and YNFKEQ. Trimming cost V 7 bases and J 6 bases; bases outside gene matches: 7. The length of the CDR3 is 14 residues.

This sequence joins TRBV28 and TRBJ2-7; maybe TRBD1 (6 bases). The CDR3 totals 13 residues. Trimming cost V 8 bases and J 0 bases, with 11 bases left between them. Germline loops: CDR1 MDHEN, CDR2 SYDVKM. CDR3 nucleotides: TGTGCCAGCGGGGGCGACAGCTCCTACGAGCAGTACTTC. It encodes CASGGDSSYEQYF.

This chain joins TRBV6-5 and TRBJ1-2; tentatively, D is TRBD1 (5 bases). Germline loops: CDR1 MNHEY, CDR2 SVGAGI. V was cut by 1 base and J by 6 bases, with 9 bases left in between. The CDR3 has 13 residues. The CDR3 here is CASSYWSGDGYTF. CDR3 nucleotide sequence: TGTGCCAGCAGTTACTGGTCGGGGGATGGCTACACCTTC.

The V gene is TRBV13, the J gene TRBJ2-2; TRBD1 matches 12 bases. Trimming took 5 bases from V and 1 from J; bases not matched to a gene: 8. In germline, CDR1 is PRHDT, CDR2 FYEKMQ (reference sequence). This CDR3 has 18 residues. For the CDR3, the DNA is TGTGCCAGCAGCATCCGGGACAGGGGGCGGGAGAACACCGGGGAGCTGTTTTTT. Residues: CASSIRDRGRENTGELFF.

The CDR3 loop reads CASSYSRGANEQFF. CDR3 bases: TGTGCCAGCAGTTACTCAAGGGGCGCCAATGAGCAGTTCTTC. The chain has TRBV6-6 and TRBJ2-1; a possible D gene is TRBD1 (5 bases). The CDR3 loop spans 14 amino acids. Germline CDR1 is MNHNY and CDR2 is SVGAGI (reference sequence). With 0 bases removed from V and 6 bases from J, the gap between germline ends came to 9 bases.

DNA for the CDR3: TGTGCCACCAGCGGACTAGAGCCGAGGGATGAGCAGTTCTTC. It encodes CATSGLEPRDEQFF. The V and J genes are TRBV15 and TRBJ2-1; 7 bases match TRBD2. Per the germline V gene, CDR1 is LNHNV and CDR2 is YYDKDF (reference sequence). Germline trimming cut 5 bases from V and 8 bases from J; bases unmatched to any gene: 9. The CDR3 loop spans 14 amino acids.

Here the CDR3 DNA reads TGTGCCAGCAGTTACACAGAAGATACGCAGTATTTT. Translation: CASSYTEDTQYF. The chain combines TRBV6-6 with TRBJ2-3; D call uncertain. This CDR3 contains 12 residues. V was pared by 2 bases and J by 5 bases, with 5 bases between. Germline V lookup: CDR1 MNHNY, CDR2 SVGAGI (reference sequence).

This CDR3 reads CASSADQGYEQYF. The CDR3 bases are TGTGCCAGCAGCGCAGACCAGGGTTACGAGCAGTACTTC. The chain combines TRBV2 with TRBJ2-7; D is possibly TRBD1 (5 bases). Germline values: CDR1 SNHLY, CDR2 FYNNEI. There are 13 residues in the CDR3. The V and J ends lost 6 bases and 4 bases respectively, with 13 bases between them.

The CDR3 reads CASQGNGNTIYF. DNA for the CDR3: TGTGCCAGTCAGGGGAATGGAAACACCATATATTTT. This chain connects TRBV25-1 to TRBJ1-3; weak D call: TRBD1 (6 bases). The CDR3 length is 12 residues. Germline-derived CDR1 and CDR2 are MGHDK and SYGVNS. Trimming left V 9 bases short and J 3 bases short, with 9 bases between.

V is TRBV7-8 and J is TRBJ1-1; TRBD1 agrees at 7 bases. V shed 5 bases, J shed 0 bases, and the junction held 6 bases outside the gene matches. Looked up from germline, CDR1 is SGHVS and CDR2 is FQNEAQ. This CDR3 spans 15 amino acids. CDR3 DNA sequence: TGTGCCAGCAGCCGACCGACAGGGATGAACACTGAAGCTTTCTTT. The encoded protein is CASSRPTGMNTEAFF.

The chain joins TRBV4-3 to TRBJ2-7, with TRBD1 matching over 8 bases. J was trimmed by 2 bases and V by 1 base; bases with no gene match: 13. The germline V gene has CDR1 LGHNA and CDR2 YSLEER. The CDR3 consists of 18 residues. The CDR3 nucleotides read TGCGCCAGCAGCCAAGGGACAGGGAGGCTTTGGTTTCCCTACGAGCAGTACGTC. Translated: CASSQGTGRLWFPYEQYV.

The gene calls are TRBV10-3 and TRBJ1-2; D not resolved. Per germline, CDR1 ENHRY and CDR2 SYGVKD. The CDR3 contains 12 residues. Trimming took 8 bases from V and 0 from J, leaving 7 bases between them. The CDR3 bases are TGTGCCATCCAACAAGCTAACTATGGCTACACCTTC. This sequence encodes CAIQQANYGYTF.

The chain recombines TRBV5-6 with TRBJ2-3; the match to TRBD2 covers 10 bases. V dropped 3 bases and J dropped 6; count of bases not matched to a gene: 10. The germline CDR1 and CDR2 sequences are SGHDT and YYEEEE. This CDR3 is built from 16 residues. The CDR3 DNA reads TGTGCCAGCAGCTCCGGCGGACTAGCGGCGGTGGATACGCAGTATTTT. As protein: CASSSGGLAAVDTQYF. The complete variable domain, with remaining parts taken from reference TRBV5-6 and TRBJ2-3, reads DAGVTQSPTHLIKTRGQQVTLRCSPKSGHDTVSWYQQALGQGPQFIFQYYEEEERQRGNFPDRFSGHQFPNYSSELNVNALLLGDSALYLCASSSGGLAAVDTQYFGPGTRLTVL.

V and J are TRBV11-2 and TRBJ2-5, with TRBD1 identical over 8 bases. Looked up from germline, CDR1 is SGHAT and CDR2 is FQNNGV. V shed 6 bases, J shed 2 bases, and the junction held 11 bases outside the gene matches. The CDR3 covers 16 residues. The chain's CDR3 is CASSLTGTGFQETQYF. The CDR3 DNA reads TGTGCCAGCAGTCTGACCGGGACAGGCTTTCAAGAGACCCAGTACTTC.

V is TRBV6-4 and J is TRBJ2-1; no definite D call. Germline CDR1 MRHNA, CDR2 SNTAGT. This CDR3 has 15 residues. The ends were cut back, 5 bases at V and 0 bases at J, with 11 bases in the middle. The CDR3 sequence is CASSITSSSYNEQFF. The CDR3, as DNA: TGTGCCAGCAGTATAACCTCTAGCTCCTACAATGAGCAGTTCTTC.

The chain combines TRBV4-3 with TRBJ1-5; 9 bases fit TRBD1. This CDR3 spans 17 amino acids. The trim removed 0 bases at V and 4 bases at J, leaving 7 bases unmatched. CDR1 is LGHNA and CDR2 is YSLEER in the germline V gene. The CDR3 here is CASSQDLRTGANQPQHF. CDR3 bases: TGCGCCAGCAGCCAAGATCTCAGGACAGGGGCTAATCAGCCCCAGCATTTT.